One and the same sample provided the 15 T cell receptor beta chains below, sequenced in a study of T cell repertoires in cytomegalovirus infection (dated by TCRdb to about 2019). The instrument given in TCRdb is Illumina HiSeq 1500. The raw public data were reprocessed by TCRdb itself: fastp quality trimming at Q25, MiXCR clonotype calling, in-frame beta chains only. For every CDR3 protein sequence, its rows merge into one entry that carries the most common genes and DNA. The sample table contains approximately 550,000 distinct CDR3 sequences; only one count was recorded for more than 15% of them. About 24% of the sample is in the top ten clones. The sample consisted of CD8+ T cells from PBMCs. Source of these receptors: a human donor in good health (CMV status not recorded). Some clones in this sample may be carry-over from other donors' samples.

The chain uses TRBV4-1 and TRBJ2-4; 9 bases match TRBD1. The CDR3 loop spans 15 amino acids. Trimming took 1 base from V and 8 from J; bases not matched to a gene: 6. The germline V gene encodes CDR1 MGHRA and CDR2 YSYEKL. CDR3 sequence: CASSQADRGRDIQYF. The DNA for the CDR3 is TGCGCCAGCAGCCAAGCGGACAGGGGCCGGGACATTCAGTACTTC.

By frequency in the sample, this clonotype is medium-sized. This chain links TRBV6-6 with TRBJ1-3, with a weak D call TRBD1 (6 bases). The CDR3 extends over 15 amino acids. Per germline, CDR1 MNHNY and CDR2 SVGAGI (reference sequence). Between the trimmed V and J ends, which lost 5 bases and 0 bases, there was a span of 11 bases. The CDR3 region has the DNA TGTGCCAGCAGTCCGGGACACTACTCTGGAAACACCATATATTTT. Its translation: CASSPGHYSGNTIYF.

In this sample, this clonotype turned up many times. The chain employs TRBV10-3 and TRBJ1-4; a weak D match, TRBD1 (5 bases). CDR1 ENHRY and CDR2 SYGVKD come from the germline V gene. V lost 6 bases and J 3 bases, leaving 14 bases between the germline ends. The CDR3 contains 15 residues. The CDR3 bases are TGTGCCATCAGGAGGGGCGAGGCGGCTAATGAAAAACTGTTTTTT. Amino acid sequence: CAIRRGEAANEKLFF.

The J gene is TRBJ2-1, the V gene TRBV7-9; the match to TRBD2 covers 7 bases. The V and J ends lost 0 bases and 8 bases, in that order; junction bases with no gene match: 10. The germline V gene has CDR1 SEHNR and CDR2 FQNEAQ (reference sequence). The CDR3 length is 16 residues. CDR3 residues: CASSLAPTGGVDEQFF. The CDR3, as DNA: TGTGCCAGCAGCTTAGCCCCAACGGGAGGCGTTGATGAGCAGTTCTTC. The full variable domain, with the rest looked up from reference TRBV7-9 and TRBJ2-1, is DTGVSQNPRHKITKRGQNVTFRCDPISEHNRLYWYRQTLGQGPEFLTYFQNEAQLEKSRLLSDRFSAERPKGSFSTLEIQRTEQGDSAMYLCASSLAPTGGVDEQFFGPGTRLTVL.

V usage is TRBV9 and J usage is TRBJ2-1, with TRBD2 matching over 8 bases. This CDR3 has 14 amino acids. Germline CDR1 is SGDLS and CDR2 is YYNGEE. V was pared by 0 bases and J by 8 bases, with 4 bases of the junction left unmatched. CDR3 amino acids: CASSVETSVDEQFF. CDR3 sequence (DNA): TGTGCCAGCAGCGTAGAGACTAGCGTCGATGAGCAGTTCTTC.

This clonotype was observed at least ten times. The V gene is TRBV7-9, the J gene TRBJ2-3, with D possibly matching TRBD1 (6 bases). The V gene's germline CDR1 is SEHNR and CDR2 FQNEAQ (reference sequence). The CDR3 is 15 residues long. V lost 7 bases and J lost 2, with 16 bases in between. The chain's CDR3 is CASTPGASNTDTQYF. The CDR3, as DNA: TGTGCCAGCACCCCAGGGGCTTCAAACACAGATACGCAGTATTTT.

The sample holds a few counts of this clonotype. The rearrangement uses TRBV28 and TRBJ1-1; the D gene is possibly TRBD1 (6 bases). Trimming cost V 7 bases and J 6 bases, with 15 bases left between them. Germline V gene data show CDR1 as MDHEN and CDR2 as SYDVKM. The CDR3 consists of 13 residues. CDR3 sequence: CASNPDSYPEAFF. Here the CDR3 DNA reads TGTGCCAGCAATCCGGACAGTTACCCTGAAGCTTTCTTT.

There are a few counts of this clonotype. This sequence joins TRBV2 and TRBJ2-1; 10 bases match TRBD1. The J segment lost 15 bases and the V segment lost 8 bases, leaving 7 bases of the junction unmatched. The CDR3 is 11 residues long. Germline loops: CDR1 SNHLY, CDR2 FYNNEI. The DNA of the CDR3 is TGTGCCAGCCTGGACAGGGGGGGGCTGTTCTTC. Translating it yields CASLDRGGLFF.

This clonotype appeared many times. The chain combines TRBV7-6 with TRBJ2-7, with D possibly matching TRBD2 (6 bases). The CDR3 covers 14 residues. V dropped 4 bases and J dropped 5 bases, with 15 bases sitting between them. CDR1 and CDR2 from the germline V gene are SGHVS and FNYEAQ. CDR3 loop: CASSSGRRVHEQYF. In nucleotides, the CDR3 is TGTGCCAGCAGCTCCGGACGGAGGGTCCACGAGCAGTACTTC.

This clonotype was counted between two and nine times. The chain couples TRBV5-6 to TRBJ1-1, with 8 bases lining up with TRBD1. V lost 4 bases and J lost 6; bases outside the gene matches: 8. The CDR3 has 14 residues. The germline V gene has CDR1 SGHDT and CDR2 YYEEEE. CDR3 nucleotides: TGTGCCAGCAGCGCAGAACTACAGGGGGCTGAAGCTTTCTTT. Translating it yields CASSAELQGAEAFF.

This clonotype was found many times. This chain connects TRBV7-3 to TRBJ2-1; 13 bases align to TRBD2. V was pared by 1 base and J by 8 bases, with 5 bases of the junction left unmatched. This CDR3 region has 16 residues. The germline V gene has CDR1 SGHTA and CDR2 FQGTGA. The CDR3 region is CASSLSGTSGIYEQFF. CDR3 nucleotide sequence: TGTGCCAGCAGCTTAAGTGGGACTAGCGGGATCTATGAGCAGTTCTTC. Variable domain in full (rest from reference TRBV7-3 and TRBJ2-1): GAGVSQTPSNKVTEKGKYVELRCDPISGHTALYWYRQSLGQGPEFLIYFQGTGAADDSGLPNDRFFAVRPEGSVSTLKIQRTERGDSAVYLCASSLSGTSGIYEQFFGPGTRLTVL.

This clonotype has a handful of counts. V is TRBV27 and J is TRBJ2-3; TRBD2 matches 11 bases. The CDR3 sequence is 15 residues long. Germline V gene lookup returns CDR1 MNHEY and CDR2 SMNVEV (reference sequence). V trimming: 7 bases; J trimming: 4 bases; junction bases outside the gene matches: 7. DNA of the CDR3: TGTGCCAGCACCGACATAGCGGGAGGGCCAGATACGCAGTATTTT. This codes for CASTDIAGGPDTQYF.

The V gene is TRBV27, the J gene TRBJ1-1; D not resolved. Germline CDR1 reads MNHEY; CDR2 reads SMNVEV (reference sequence). V shed 0 bases and J shed 4 bases, with 9 bases lying between them. This CDR3 has 14 amino acids. This chain's CDR3 is CASSLSRFGTEAFF. DNA for the CDR3: TGTGCCAGCAGTTTATCGAGGTTCGGCACTGAAGCTTTCTTT.

There are a few counts of this clonotype. The chain combines TRBV10-1 with TRBJ2-7; D possibly corresponds to TRBD1 (5 bases). The V gene lost 2 bases and the J gene lost 5 bases, with 16 bases spanning the gap. CDR3 length: 15 residues. Germline V gene lookup returns CDR1 WNHNN and CDR2 SYGVQD (reference sequence). The CDR3 loop reads CASSESRVLKHEQYF. The DNA for the CDR3 is TGCGCCAGCAGTGAGAGCAGGGTACTGAAACACGAGCAGTACTTC.

This clonotype showed up just a few times. This chain uses TRBV5-4 with TRBJ2-1; D may be TRBD2 (6 bases). Trimming stripped 4 bases from V and 7 bases from J, with 12 bases between. This CDR3 has 13 amino acids. Germline CDR1 is SGHNT and CDR2 is YYREEE (reference sequence). The CDR3 sequence: CASSERLVNEQFF. In nucleotides, the CDR3 is TGTGCCAGCAGCGAGAGACTAGTTAATGAGCAGTTCTTC.